A single sample is the source of the 25 T cell receptor beta chains below, sequenced in a study of blood T cell repertoires in COVID-19. The protocol was immunoSEQ multiplex PCR, while the TCRdb copy is restricted to in-frame clones and leaves out a portion. This sample has tens of thousands of clones, with about 90% found just once. Sequences were obtained from peripheral blood. The receptors originated from a human donor with active COVID-19. The donor label of this sample is uncertain.

The chain combines TRBV5-1 with TRBJ1-5; D is perhaps TRBD1 (5 bases). This CDR3 spans 15 amino acids. V was pared by 4 bases and J by 1 base, with 12 bases between. Germline loops: CDR1 SGHRS, CDR2 YFSETQ. CDR3 in DNA: TGCGCCAGCAGCCCGCAGGGAACCAGCAATCAGCCCCAGCATTTT. Translated, it gives CASSPQGTSNQPQHF.

The rearrangement uses TRBV7-9 and TRBJ1-2; D is ambiguous. Germline CDR1 and CDR2: SEHNR and FQNEAQ (reference sequence). Trimming shortened V by 5 bases and J by 2 bases, and 15 bases separated the two germline ends. The CDR3 totals 15 residues. The CDR3, as DNA: TGTGCCAGCAGCCTCCTCACGACCGGGAACTATGGCTACACCTTC. Translation gives CASSLLTTGNYGYTF.

The rearrangement links TRBV28 to TRBJ1-4, with D hard to call. The V end lost 2 bases, the J end lost 4 bases, and 5 bases lay between the germline ends. CDR3 length equals 13 residues. Germline V gene sequence: CDR1 MDHEN, CDR2 SYDVKM. CDR3 region: CASSLASNEKLFF. The CDR3 DNA sequence: TGTGCCAGCAGTTTAGCCAGTAATGAAAAACTGTTTTTT.

This chain links TRBV9 with TRBJ2-1; TRBD2 might be the D (6 bases). CDR3 length: 13 amino acids. V was clipped by 2 bases and J by 7 bases, with 10 bases between them. Looked up from germline, CDR1 is SGDLS and CDR2 is YYNGEE. The CDR3 region has the DNA TGTGCCAGCAGCGTGCGGGGAGCGAATGAGCAGTTCTTC. Amino acids: CASSVRGANEQFF. Combining the CDR3 with reference TRBV9 and TRBJ2-1 gives the whole variable domain DSGVTQTPKHLITATGQRVTLRCSPRSGDLSVYWYQQSLDQGLQFLIQYYNGEERAKGNILERFSAQQFPDLHSELNLSSLELGDSALYFCASSVRGANEQFFGPGTRLTVL.

Remarks on this clone: The junction departs from germline at one end; a sequencing error may be responsible. This chain links TRBV12-3 or TRBV12-4 with TRBJ2-7; D not resolved. This CDR3 has 11 amino acids. CDR3 nucleotide sequence: TGTGCCAGCAGCCCCTCCCACGAGCAGTACTTC. Amino acids: CASSPSHEQYF.

This rearrangement joins TRBV7-2 to TRBJ2-7; possible D gene TRBD1, 5 bases. The germline CDR1 and CDR2 sequences are SGHTA and FQGNSA. V lost 1 base and J lost 3, with 7 bases in between. The CDR3 covers 13 residues. CDR3: CASSLGQNYEQYF. The DNA of the CDR3 is TGTGCCAGCAGCTTAGGACAGAACTACGAGCAGTACTTC. Looking up the rest from reference TRBV7-2 and TRBJ2-7 gives the full variable domain: GAGVSQSPSNKVTEKGKDVELRCDPISGHTALYWYRQSLGQGLEFLIYFQGNSAPDKSGLPSDRFSAERTGGSVSTLTIQRTQQEDSAVYLCASSLGQNYEQYFGPGTRLTVT.

In its sample, this clone was seen a few times. In the same sample, other DNA sequences code for this CDR3. The V call is TRBV19, the J call TRBJ2-3; TRBD1 agrees at 12 bases. The V gene's germline CDR1 is LNHDA and CDR2 SQIVND (reference sequence). V shed 9 bases and J 5 bases; nucleotides not matched to a gene: 6. The CDR3 consists of 14 residues. CDR3 protein: CASRDRGRVDTQYF. CDR3 bases: TGTGCCAGCAGGGACAGGGGGCGCGTAGATACGCAGTATTTT.

This chain uses TRBV4-3 with TRBJ2-1, with 7 nucleotides matching TRBD2. Germline V lookup: CDR1 LGHNA, CDR2 YSLEER. J gave up 6 bases and V 0 bases, and 11 bases lay outside the gene matches. CDR3 length: 17 residues. In DNA form, the CDR3 reads TGCGCCAGCAGCCAAGATTATGGTCTAGCGGACTTCAATGAGCAGTTCTTC. Translated: CASSQDYGLADFNEQFF.

The gene calls are TRBV7-9 and TRBJ2-3, with 10 bases lining up with TRBD1. Germline assignment: CDR1 SEHNR and CDR2 FQNEAQ (reference sequence). The CDR3 runs to 15 residues. The junction had 3 bases not matched to a gene; V was cut back by 1 base and J by 5 bases. Here the CDR3 DNA reads TGTGCCAGCAGCTTAGTCGACAGGGGGCGAGATACGCAGTATTTT. Translated: CASSLVDRGRDTQYF.

V gene TRBV9 combines with J gene TRBJ1-1; D call uncertain. Germline V gives CDR1 SGDLS, CDR2 YYNGEE. V lost 1 base and J 3 bases, leaving 13 bases between the germline ends. The CDR3 is 15 residues long. Here the CDR3 DNA reads TGTGCCAGCAGCGTAATGCTCAGAACCCACACTGAAGCTTTCTTT. Translation: CASSVMLRTHTEAFF.

The chain is built from TRBV25-1 and TRBJ2-3, with 7 bases fitting TRBD2. The ends lost 2 bases at V and 3 bases at J; junction bases unmatched: 8. The CDR3 loop spans 16 amino acids. Germline values: CDR1 MGHDK, CDR2 SYGVNS. The CDR3 reads CASSEPTGLETDTQYF. As DNA, the CDR3 is TGTGCCAGCAGTGAACCGACCGGACTAGAAACAGATACGCAGTATTTT.

This rearrangement joins TRBV19 to TRBJ2-1, with D maybe TRBD1 (6 bases). Germline V gene sequence: CDR1 LNHDA, CDR2 SQIVND (reference sequence). The CDR3 is made up of 14 amino acids. V lost 9 bases and J 6 bases, leaving 18 bases between the germline ends. This chain's CDR3 is CASTRAGALNEQFF. CDR3 DNA sequence: TGTGCCAGCACTAGGGCAGGGGCTCTCAATGAGCAGTTCTTC.

A word on this clone: The junction departs from the called germline gene at one end, perhaps through a read error. V is TRBV5-8 and J is TRBJ1-1, with D unclear. The germline V gene has CDR1 SGHTS and CDR2 YDEGEE. This CDR3 region has 15 residues. CDR3 in amino acids: CASRERAGLAPEAFF. CDR3 bases: TGTGCCAGCAGAGAGCGTGCGGGGTTGGCCCCCGAAGCTTTTTTT.

This rearrangement joins TRBV5-5 to TRBJ1-5, with D uncertain. This CDR3 is 17 amino acids long. V was pared by 2 bases and J by 1 base, with 16 bases between. The germline gives CDR1 SGHKS, CDR2 YYEKEE (reference sequence). DNA for the CDR3: TGTGCCAGCAGCTTTTTAGGTGTGGGCTTAAGCAATCAGCCCCAGCATTTT. It translates to CASSFLGVGLSNQPQHF.

The rearrangement links TRBV11-3 to TRBJ2-5; D unresolved. This CDR3 has 14 amino acids. Per germline, CDR1 SGHNT and CDR2 YENEEA. The V gene lost 0 bases and the J gene lost 1 base, with 6 bases spanning the gap. The CDR3 DNA reads as TGTGCCAGCAGCTTAGATCCCTTCCAAGAGACCCAGTACTTC. This translates into CASSLDPFQETQYF.

This clone was observed once. The chain joins TRBV5-1 to TRBJ2-3, with 14 bases lining up with TRBD2. With V trimmed by 1 base and J by 3 bases, 16 bases remained unmatched. This CDR3 contains 21 residues. Germline V gene sequence: CDR1 SGHRS, CDR2 YFSETQ. DNA for the CDR3: TGCGCCAGCAGCTTGCGTCCAACCGCGACTAGCGGGGGGGCAGCGACAGATACGCAGTATTTT. Its protein product is CASSLRPTATSGGAATDTQYF.

This clone was detected only once. This sequence joins TRBV3-1 (or the pseudogene TRBV3-2) and TRBJ2-1; TRBD2 agrees at 9 bases. The CDR3 runs 16 residues. Germline CDR1 LGHDT, CDR2 YNNKEL (reference sequence). The junction had 5 bases not matched to a gene; V was cut back by 1 base and J by 4 bases. The CDR3 loop is CASSQASSGIYNEQFF. Written as DNA, the CDR3 is TGTGCCAGCAGCCAAGCTTCTAGCGGGATATACAATGAGCAGTTCTTC.

The chain has TRBV21-1 and TRBJ2-2; whether TRBD2, the table's D call, matches the DNA was not checked. TRBV21-1 is given as a pseudogene. The CDR3 runs 18 residues. The DNA for the CDR3 is TGTGCCAGCAGCTTAGCGGAACAGCGGGAGAACCATAACGGGGAGCTGTTTTTT. Its translation is CASSLAEQRENHNGELFF.

This chain connects TRBV24-1 to TRBJ2-7; D perhaps matches TRBD1 (5 bases). The CDR3 is 15 amino acids. V lost 3 bases and J lost 2, with 13 bases in between. The germline V gene has CDR1 KGHDR and CDR2 SFDVKD. CDR3 DNA sequence: TGTGCCACCAGTGATCCCCACTCAGGGACCTACGAGCAGTACTTC. It codes for CATSDPHSGTYEQYF.

The chain's CDR3 is CASSYAGRGYGYTF. DNA of the CDR3: TGTGCCAGCAGTTACGCGGGAAGGGGCTATGGCTACACCTTC. The rearrangement joins TRBV6-5 to TRBJ1-2; tentatively, D is TRBD1 (5 bases). The CDR3 sequence is 14 residues long. CDR1 MNHEY and CDR2 SVGAGI come from the germline V gene. The V and J ends lost 2 bases and 4 bases respectively, with 11 bases between them.

This chain uses TRBV5-7 with TRBJ2-5; 8 nucleotides agree with TRBD1. TRBV5-7 is annotated as an ORF whose role is uncertain. This CDR3 has 17 residues. V lost 1 base, J lost 1 base, and 9 bases stayed unmatched. The CDR3 sequence is CASSLSQGQGCQETQYF. The CDR3 DNA is TGTGCCAGCAGCTTGTCCCAAGGACAGGGTTGCCAAGAGACCCAGTACTTC.

The chain couples TRBV13 to TRBJ1-2; 9 nucleotides match TRBD1. This CDR3 has 15 amino acids. V was pared by 6 bases and J by 3 bases, with 8 bases of the junction left unmatched. Germline lookup yields CDR1 PRHDT and CDR2 FYEKMQ (reference sequence). The CDR3 bases are TGTGCCAGCAGTTTTACAGGGGGCGCCGACTATGGCTACACCTTC. Its translation: CASSFTGGADYGYTF.

This rearrangement joins TRBV7-8 to TRBJ2-5, with 9 bases matching TRBD2. Germline CDR1 SGHVS, CDR2 FQNEAQ. Germline trimming cut 3 bases from V and 1 base from J; bases unmatched to any gene: 3. CDR3 length equals 15 residues. CDR3 in DNA: TGTGCCAGCAGCTTCAGCGGGGGGAGCCAAGAGACCCAGTACTTC. Translating it yields CASSFSGGSQETQYF.

The V and J genes are TRBV7-2 and TRBJ2-5; 8 bases agree with TRBD1. Germline V gene lookup returns CDR1 SGHTA and CDR2 FQGNSA. Trimming cost V 1 base and J 5 bases; bases outside gene matches: 9. The CDR3 extends over 16 amino acids. CDR3 DNA: TGTGCCAGCAGCTTAGAGGGGTGGACAGGGTTGGAGACCCAGTACTTC. Protein product: CASSLEGWTGLETQYF.

The genes are TRBV6-6 and TRBJ2-7, with 10 bases matching TRBD1. CDR3 length: 14 amino acids. CDR1 is MNHNY and CDR2 is SVGAGI in the germline V gene (reference sequence). V lost 7 bases and J lost 5; bases outside the gene matches: 8. The CDR3 here is CASTGQGWIHEQYF. For the CDR3, the DNA is TGTGCCAGCACGGGACAGGGGTGGATCCACGAGCAGTACTTC.